This T cell receptor beta chain was profiled in a study of T cells in Graves' hyperthyroidism and ophthalmopathy. Study results and caveats: Patients with ophthalmopathy were separated from those with stable hyperthyroidism by a 13 V-J model. For ophthalmopathy, model prediction preceded onset by a median about 6.2 months. Clonotypes that were expanded in thyroid above 0.001 mostly appeared in blood too.

This clonotype came up many times. Antigen: not known. RNA transcripts served as the template for amplifying TCR beta CDR3 regions. An initial round of RT-PCR targeting the TCR CDR3 relied on the HTBI primer set. Using its own MiXCR run on the multiplex PCR reads, TCRdb lists one record per CDR3 protein. The sample has hundreds of thousands of distinct CDR3 sequences; 45% are singletons. Each diagnosis was grounded in clinical symptoms, serum thyroxine and TRAb, thyroid ultrasound, and orbital computed tomography. The clonotype comes from an adult man with Graves' disease, either hyperthyroidism or ophthalmopathy (not recorded which). Sequenced: peripheral blood or thyroid tissue (not recorded which).

CDR3 region: CSARAARRVLEQYF. The CDR3 coding sequence is TGCAGTGCTAGGGCAGCCCGACGAGTTCTCGAACAGTACTTC. The J gene is TRBJ2-7, the V gene TRBV20-1; D not certain. With 3 bases removed from V and 10 bases from J, the gap between germline ends came to 22 bases. The CDR3 runs 14 residues. From germline, CDR1 is DFQATT and CDR2 SNEGSKA (reference sequence).